The text below deals with one T cell receptor (beta chain). The record originates from a study of CD4 and CD8 cells across lung adenocarcinoma regions. V was clipped by 4 bases and J by 3 bases; unmatched bases: 7. This CDR3 contains 15 residues. Germline V gives CDR1 LNHDA, CDR2 SQIVND (reference sequence). The patients had localized lung adenocarcinoma, a non-small cell subtype. TCRdb used MiXCR to reprocess the PCR reads, holding one entry per CDR3 protein. The data show around 8,000 distinct CDR3 sequences, around 50% seen once. Sequencing used CD4+ T cells from the margin of a lung tumor. This chain connects TRBV19 to TRBJ2-5; TRBD1 matches at 8 bases. This sequence was found in a female donor with lung adenocarcinoma. The CD4 and CD8 labels of this study may be unreliable. The CDR3 nucleotides read TGTGCCAGTAGTACGCGACAGGGGAGTGAAGAGACCCAGTACTTC. It encodes CASSTRQGSEETQYF.